This T cell receptor (beta chain) comes out of a study of blood T cell repertoires in COVID-19. As for the study in general: Material from acute and convalescent COVID-19 was sourced from the United States, Italy and Spain.

The assay was immunoSEQ multiplex PCR, and TCRdb's table has in-frame clones only and misses some. The repertoire includes 300,000 to 350,000 clones, 85% to 95% of them detected once, and almost 4% sits in the top ten. Germline lookup yields CDR1 SQVTM and CDR2 ANQGSEA. The CDR3 spans 13 residues. The ends were cut back, 4 bases at V and 11 bases at J, with 20 bases in the middle. This sequence was found in a woman aged 25 to 45 who had been exposed to COVID-19. The chain uses TRBV29-1 and TRBJ1-1, with D possibly matching TRBD1 (6 bases). The source material was PBMCs or T cells enriched from blood (not recorded which). CDR3 DNA: TGCAGCGTTGTGGGGAGAGTGGGGGCCAGGGCTTTCTTT. This codes for CSVVGRVGARAFF. Based on the CDR3 plus reference TRBV29-1 and TRBJ1-1, the full variable domain is SAVISQKPSRDICQRGTSLTIQCQVDSQVTMMFWYRQQPGQSLTLIATANQGSEATYESGFVIDKFPISRPNLTFSTLTVSNMSPEDSSIYLCSVVGRVGARAFFGQGTRLTVV.